This TCR beta chain stems from a study of T cells in Graves' hyperthyroidism and ophthalmopathy. Each diagnosis was grounded in clinical symptoms, serum thyroxine and TRAb, thyroid ultrasound, and orbital computed tomography. RNA transcripts gave rise to amplified TCR beta CDR3 regions. HTBI primers were employed in a first-round RT-PCR of the TCR CDR3. TCRdb analysed the multiplex PCR reads with MiXCR anew, one entry per CDR3 protein. The sample records around 430,000 distinct CDR3 sequences, about 16% being singletons. This clonotype was seen many times. Its target is unknown. General study points: Researchers found most expanded thyroid clonotypes above 0.001 in blood as well.

The source of this sequence is a woman aged 25 to 39 with Graves' hyperthyroidism. The sequencing input was blood.

The CDR3, as DNA: TGCGCCAGCAGCTTGGCGGACAGCCAAGACACCGGGGAGCTGTTTTTT. Amino acid sequence: CASSLADSQDTGELFF. The chain joins TRBV5-1 to TRBJ2-2, with D possibly being TRBD1 (6 bases). V was pared by 0 bases and J by 3 bases, with 12 bases between. The germline CDR1 and CDR2 sequences are SGHRS and YFSETQ. The CDR3 has 16 residues.